One T cell receptor (beta chain) is described in this entry. Its matching antigen is unknown. PCR primers comprised 60 Vbeta and 13 Jbeta primers. The method was immunoSEQ multiplex PCR; TCRdb's version includes in-frame clones alone and lacks a portion of them. The repertoire includes some 150,000 clones, 65% to 90% of them detected once, and around 1.3% sits in the top ten. There are 15 residues in the CDR3. Germline V gives CDR1 MNHEY, CDR2 SMNVEV (reference sequence). The V gene end was trimmed by 6 bases and the J gene end by 4 bases; junction bases not matched to a gene: 9. These data are taken from a study of cytomegalovirus exposure and HLA in healthy donors. General study points: Later work showed greater clonal expansion in HLA-associated TCR beta chains than in equally common others. Testing in vitro showed a few CMV-associated chains specific for CMV antigens. In a later analysis, specific HLA alleles were associated with 15,000 to 20,000 TCR beta sequences at a 0.05 false discovery rate.

The receptor's source is a female donor in good health and CMV-seronegative. The rearrangement links TRBV27 to TRBJ1-2, with 9 bases lining up with TRBD1. What was sequenced was PBMCs. CDR3 nucleotides: TGTGCCAGCAGGGCCGGGACAGGGCTTATCTATGGCTACACCTTC. It yields the protein CASRAGTGLIYGYTF.